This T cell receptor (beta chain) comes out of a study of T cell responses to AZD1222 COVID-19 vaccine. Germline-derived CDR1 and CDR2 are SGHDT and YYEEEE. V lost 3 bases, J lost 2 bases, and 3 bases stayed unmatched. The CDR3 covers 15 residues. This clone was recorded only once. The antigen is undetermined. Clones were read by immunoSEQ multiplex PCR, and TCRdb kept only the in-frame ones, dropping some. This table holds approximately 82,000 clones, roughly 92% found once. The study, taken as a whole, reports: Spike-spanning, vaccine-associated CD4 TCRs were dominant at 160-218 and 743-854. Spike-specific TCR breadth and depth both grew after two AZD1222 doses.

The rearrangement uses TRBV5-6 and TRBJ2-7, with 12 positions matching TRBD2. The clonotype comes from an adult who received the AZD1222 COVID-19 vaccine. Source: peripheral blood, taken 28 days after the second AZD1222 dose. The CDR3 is CASSSTSGGTYEQYF. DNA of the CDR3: TGTGCCAGCAGCTCCACTAGCGGGGGGACCTACGAGCAGTACTTC.